The 32 T cell receptor beta chains below all came from one sample that was sequenced in a study of blood T cell repertoires in COVID-19. Sequenced by immunoSEQ multiplex PCR; TCRdb stores in-frame clones only, minus some. The table has 130,000 or so clones, 80% to 90% seen once; the top ten hold roughly 18%. The sample taken for sequencing was peripheral blood. The receptors come from a man aged 50 or older with active or convalescent COVID-19.

This clone occurred a few times. The V gene is TRBV5-1, the J gene TRBJ2-1; D remains ambiguous. Trimming stripped 2 bases from V and 2 bases from J, with 17 bases between. CDR3 length: 17 amino acids. Per the germline V gene, CDR1 is SGHRS and CDR2 is YFSETQ. CDR3 region: CASSFPPGSSAYNEQFF. CDR3 bases: TGCGCCAGCAGCTTCCCCCCCGGGTCGTCCGCCTACAATGAGCAGTTCTTC.

The V and J genes are TRBV9 and TRBJ2-1; a possible D gene is TRBD1 (6 bases). Trimming removed 0 bases at V and 6 bases at J, with 13 bases between. The CDR3 sequence is 15 residues long. Germline V CDR1 and CDR2: SGDLS, YYNGEE. The CDR3 DNA is TGTGCCAGCAGCGTAGGAACAGGGATTATCAATGAGCAGTTCTTC. Translation gives CASSVGTGIINEQFF.

The rearrangement uses TRBV11-3 and TRBJ2-3; TRBD2 aligns across 11 bases. The germline gives CDR1 SGHNT, CDR2 YENEEA. The CDR3 sequence is 17 residues long. After removal of 5 bases from V and 1 base from J, the junction contained 8 bases not matched to a gene. The CDR3 DNA reads TGTGCCAGCAGCCGAACCCTACTAGCGGGGGGCACAGATACGCAGTATTTT. As protein: CASSRTLLAGGTDTQYF.

The chain recombines TRBV24-1 with TRBJ2-7; D might be TRBD1 (6 bases). V lost 4 bases and J lost 6, with 12 bases in between. The CDR3 sequence is 13 residues long. Germline CDR1 KGHDR, CDR2 SFDVKD. CDR3 in amino acids: CATSDQYRVEQYF. DNA for the CDR3: TGTGCCACCAGTGACCAATACAGGGTCGAGCAGTACTTC.

The J gene is TRBJ1-2, the V gene TRBV18; TRBD1 is a possible D gene (6 bases). Germline CDR1 KGHSH, CDR2 LQKENI. Trimming cost V 6 bases and J 2 bases, with 13 bases left between them. The CDR3 runs to 14 residues. DNA of the CDR3: TGTGCCAGCTCGTCAAACAGGGCCAACTATGGCTACACCTTC. It codes for CASSSNRANYGYTF. Using reference TRBV18 and TRBJ1-2 for the parts outside the CDR3, the full variable domain is NAGVMQNPRHLVRRRGQEARLRCSPMKGHSHVYWYRQLPEEGLKFMVYLQKENIIDESGMPKERFSAEFPKEGPSILRIQQVVRGDSAAYFCASSSNRANYGYTFGSGTRLTVV.

This chain connects TRBV5-1 to TRBJ2-3, with D perhaps matching TRBD1 (6 bases). With 0 bases removed from V and 5 bases from J, the gap between germline ends came to 10 bases. CDR1 is SGHRS, CDR2 YFSETQ, per germline. The CDR3 is made up of 14 amino acids. CDR3 sequence reads: CASSLDRAQDTQYF. The DNA for the CDR3 is TGCGCCAGCAGCTTGGACAGGGCCCAAGATACGCAGTATTTT.

Here the CDR3 reads CASSLAGRSYEQYF. CDR3 coding DNA: TGTGCCAGCAGCTTAGCGGGGAGATCCTACGAGCAGTACTTC. The V call is TRBV7-9, the J call TRBJ2-7; D is possibly TRBD2 (5 bases). Trimming removed 0 bases at V and 1 base at J, with 7 bases between. The CDR3 totals 14 residues. Per the germline V gene, CDR1 is SEHNR and CDR2 is FQNEAQ (reference sequence). Together with reference TRBV7-9 and TRBJ2-7, the CDR3 gives the full variable domain: DTGVSQNPRHKITKRGQNVTFRCDPISEHNRLYWYRQTLGQGPEFLTYFQNEAQLEKSRLLSDRFSAERPKGSFSTLEIQRTEQGDSAMYLCASSLAGRSYEQYFGPGTRLTVT.

The J gene is TRBJ1-4, the V gene TRBV12-3 or TRBV12-4, with no clear D. The length of the CDR3 is 13 residues. V was trimmed by 5 bases and J by 5 bases, leaving 9 bases between them. CDR3 sequence reads: CASSHSGNEKLFF. CDR3 coding DNA: TGTGCCAGCAGTCACTCCGGGAATGAAAAACTGTTTTTT.

The chain uses TRBV23-1 and TRBJ1-5; 7 nucleotides line up with TRBD1. TRBV23-1 is flagged as an ORF with uncertain function. The V segment lost 1 base and the J segment 4 bases; nucleotides outside the gene matches: 16. The length of the CDR3 is 19 residues. The CDR3 loop reads CASSQYNRQQGWRNQPQHF. The CDR3 DNA reads as TGCGCCAGCAGTCAATACAATCGACAACAGGGGTGGCGAAATCAGCCCCAGCATTTT.

This sequence joins TRBV12-3 or TRBV12-4 and TRBJ2-1, with a possible D match to TRBD2 (5 bases). The CDR3 covers 13 residues. Trimming left V 7 bases short and J 0 bases short, with 7 bases between. As DNA, the CDR3 is TGTGCCAGCATAAGCGGCTCCTACAATGAGCAGTTCTTC. This gives the protein CASISGSYNEQFF.

The chain links TRBV20-1 to TRBJ2-1; 12 bases are shared with TRBD2. The J segment lost 8 bases and the V segment lost 3 bases, leaving 14 bases of the junction unmatched. Germline values: CDR1 DFQATT, CDR2 SNEGSKA (reference sequence). CDR3 length: 17 amino acids. The CDR3 nucleotides are TGCAGTGCTAGTTGGCTAGCGGGAGGGCCAAGGTTGGATGAGCAGTTCTTC. It encodes CSASWLAGGPRLDEQFF.

The chain combines TRBV9 with TRBJ2-7; no clear D gene. The CDR3 is 13 residues long. V was cut by 0 bases and J by 6 bases, with 10 bases left in between. Germline V gene sequence: CDR1 SGDLS, CDR2 YYNGEE. CDR3 DNA: TGTGCCAGCAGCGTAGTTTACTCGGGCGAGCAGTACTTC. Translation: CASSVVYSGEQYF.

J is TRBJ1-6 and V is TRBV19; TRBD1 aligns across 8 bases. CDR1 LNHDA and CDR2 SQIVND come from the germline V gene (reference sequence). With V trimmed by 9 bases and J by 8 bases, 9 bases remained unmatched. This CDR3 is 14 amino acids long. The CDR3 loop reads CASRPDRGDSPLHF. The CDR3, as DNA: TGTGCCAGCCGACCCGACAGGGGTGATTCACCCCTCCACTTT.

V gene TRBV28 combines with J gene TRBJ2-1, with a tentative D call TRBD1 (6 bases). Trimming removed 10 bases from V and 9 bases from J, with 25 bases in between. CDR3 length equals 15 residues. Germline values: CDR1 MDHEN, CDR2 SYDVKM. CDR3 coding DNA: TGTGCCACGCTGCAACCCGTACAGGGCACCGCTGAGCAGTTCTTC. Protein sequence: CATLQPVQGTAEQFF.

The rearrangement links TRBV6-5 to TRBJ2-6; perhaps TRBD2 as D (5 bases). Trimming pared 6 bases from V and 1 base from J, leaving 10 bases between. This CDR3 has 15 amino acids. Germline-derived CDR1 and CDR2 are MNHEY and SVGAGI. The CDR3 nucleotides are TGTGCCAGCAGAACTGGGAGATCTGGGGCCAACGTCCTGACTTTC. The encoded protein is CASRTGRSGANVLTF.

The gene calls are TRBV24-1 and TRBJ2-2; D possibly corresponds to TRBD2 (5 bases). This CDR3 is built from 12 residues. Germline values: CDR1 KGHDR, CDR2 SFDVKD. V was pared by 9 bases and J by 8 bases, with 12 bases between. The CDR3 region has the DNA TGTGCCACCGGGAGATTAGGGGGGGAGCTGTTTTTT. It is translated as CATGRLGGELFF.

The gene calls are TRBV2 and TRBJ1-3; D remains unclear. In germline, CDR1 is SNHLY, CDR2 FYNNEI. The CDR3 is made up of 14 amino acids. Trimming cost V 4 bases and J 0 bases, with 7 bases left between them. The DNA for the CDR3 is TGTGCCAGCAGTGTGCGCGGCTCTGGAAACACCATATATTTT. It codes for CASSVRGSGNTIYF.

The chain uses TRBV12-3 or TRBV12-4 and TRBJ1-3; D not resolved. Trimming cost V 11 bases and J 4 bases, with 15 bases left between them. The CDR3 is 13 amino acids. In DNA form, the CDR3 reads TGTGCCGCGGGAGCTAACTCGGGAAACACCATATATTTT. Translation: CAAGANSGNTIYF.

This clone was seen once. The chain couples TRBV6-5 to TRBJ1-1; TRBD1 matches at 9 bases. The CDR3 extends over 16 amino acids. Germline-derived CDR1 and CDR2 are MNHEY and SVGAGI. Trimming cost V 4 bases and J 0 bases; bases outside gene matches: 6. The CDR3 here is CASSSRTGAVNTEAFF. The CDR3 DNA sequence: TGTGCCAGCAGTTCCCGGACAGGGGCGGTGAACACTGAAGCTTTCTTT.

This clone appeared once. The chain has TRBV4-2 and TRBJ2-1, with a possible D match to TRBD2 (6 bases). This CDR3 is 16 amino acids long. The V and J ends lost 3 bases and 9 bases respectively, with 21 bases between them. Germline CDR1 reads LGHNA; CDR2 reads YNFKEQ. The CDR3 DNA reads as TGTGCCAGCAGCCAGGCGGGGACGGATAATCTTAGTGAGCAGTTCTTC. Its translation: CASSQAGTDNLSEQFF.

The chain combines TRBV5-4 with TRBJ1-6; maybe TRBD1 (6 bases). The CDR3 has 16 amino acids. Trimming took off 5 bases at V and 7 bases at J, with 19 bases between the two ends. Germline V lookup: CDR1 SGHNT, CDR2 YYREEE (reference sequence). The CDR3, as DNA: TGTGCCAGCAGTTCCGGACAGCTCGATCCGAATTCACCCCTCCACTTT. Its translation: CASSSGQLDPNSPLHF.

This sequence joins TRBV18 and TRBJ1-1; D is perhaps TRBD1 (5 bases). Deletions cut 6 bases from V and 1 base from J, with 12 bases between. The CDR3 is made up of 14 amino acids. Germline V gives CDR1 KGHSH, CDR2 LQKENI. The CDR3 nucleotides read TGTGCCAGCTCTAAGGAACAGGAGAACACTGAAGCTTTCTTT. The encoded protein is CASSKEQENTEAFF.

This clone has only a few counts. The chain carries TRBV3-1 (or the pseudogene TRBV3-2) and TRBJ2-7; 9 bases line up with TRBD1. The length of the CDR3 is 15 residues. Per the germline V gene, CDR1 is LGHDT and CDR2 is YNNKEL (reference sequence). With V trimmed by 1 base and J by 2 bases, 3 bases remained unmatched. CDR3 sequence reads: CASSQVHRGPYEQYF. The DNA of the CDR3 is TGTGCCAGCAGCCAAGTCCACAGGGGGCCCTACGAGCAGTACTTC.

The chain recombines TRBV29-1 with TRBJ1-2, with 8 nucleotides matching TRBD1. The germline V gene encodes CDR1 SQVTM and CDR2 ANQGSEA. The CDR3 is 17 amino acids. The ends lost 1 base at V and 5 bases at J; junction bases unmatched: 15. For the CDR3, the DNA is TGCAGCGTTGAAGGAAGTCGCGGACAGGGAAATCCATATGGCTACACCTTC. It translates to CSVEGSRGQGNPYGYTF. The entire variable domain, with the rest obtained from reference TRBV29-1 and TRBJ1-2, is as follows: SAVISQKPSRDICQRGTSLTIQCQVDSQVTMMFWYRQQPGQSLTLIATANQGSEATYESGFVIDKFPISRPNLTFSTLTVSNMSPEDSSIYLCSVEGSRGQGNPYGYTFGSGTRLTVV.

The rearrangement joins TRBV14 to TRBJ2-2; D not resolved. The V and J ends lost 2 bases and 4 bases respectively, with 14 bases between them. The CDR3 contains 16 residues. Germline-derived CDR1 and CDR2 are SGHDN and FVKESK. CDR3 coding DNA: TGTGCCAGCAGCCAATACAGCTCAACGAGCACCGGGGAGCTGTTTTTT. This gives the protein CASSQYSSTSTGELFF.

This chain uses TRBV4-3 with TRBJ1-1; D perhaps matches TRBD1 (5 bases). The CDR3 length is 15 residues. With 0 bases removed from V and 4 bases from J, the gap between germline ends came to 12 bases. CDR1 is LGHNA and CDR2 is YSLEER in the germline V gene. The CDR3 here is CASSQDFRQGTEAFF. CDR3 nucleotides: TGCGCCAGCAGCCAAGACTTTCGCCAGGGCACTGAAGCTTTCTTT.

The rearrangement links TRBV6-5 to TRBJ2-1, with 11 bases fitting TRBD1. Germline V gene lookup returns CDR1 MNHEY and CDR2 SVGAGI. This CDR3 is 16 amino acids long. V dropped 4 bases and J dropped 7; count of bases not matched to a gene: 9. CDR3 residues: CASSSLIGTGGNEQFF. The CDR3 DNA is TGTGCCAGCAGTTCTTTAATTGGGACAGGGGGTAATGAGCAGTTCTTC.

The rearrangement links TRBV28 to TRBJ2-7, with 7 bases fitting TRBD2. This CDR3 spans 15 amino acids. Looked up from germline, CDR1 is MDHEN and CDR2 is SYDVKM. V lost 7 bases, J lost 2 bases, and 11 bases stayed unmatched. The chain's CDR3 is CASTTNPGLPYEQYF. CDR3 DNA: TGTGCCAGCACGACAAACCCGGGACTACCCTACGAGCAGTACTTC. Variable domain in full (rest from reference TRBV28 and TRBJ2-7): DVKVTQSSRYLVKRTGEKVFLECVQDMDHENMFWYRQDPGLGLRLIYFSYDVKMKEKGDIPEGYSVSREKKERFSLILESASTNQTSMYLCASTTNPGLPYEQYFGPGTRLTVT.

The CDR3 DNA follows: TGTGCCAGCTCACCAGGCAGGGGTTATGCCGGGGAGCTGTTTTTT. It specifies CASSPGRGYAGELFF. The chain carries TRBV18 and TRBJ2-2; D possibly corresponds to TRBD1 (6 bases). CDR3 length: 15 amino acids. The germline V gene encodes CDR1 KGHSH and CDR2 LQKENI. Trimming stripped 2 bases from V and 6 bases from J, with 13 bases between. The entire variable domain, with the rest obtained from reference TRBV18 and TRBJ2-2, is as follows: NAGVMQNPRHLVRRRGQEARLRCSPMKGHSHVYWYRQLPEEGLKFMVYLQKENIIDESGMPKERFSAEFPKEGPSILRIQQVVRGDSAAYFCASSPGRGYAGELFFGEGSRLTVL.

V usage is TRBV5-6 and J usage is TRBJ1-5; 7 bases map to TRBD1. J gave up 7 bases and V 3 bases, and 7 bases lay outside the gene matches. The CDR3 spans 14 residues. The V gene's germline CDR1 is SGHDT and CDR2 YYEEEE. CDR3 in amino acids: CASSSGQHQQPQHF. CDR3 sequence (DNA): TGTGCCAGCAGCTCGGGACAGCATCAACAGCCCCAGCATTTT.

The gene calls are TRBV24-1 and TRBJ2-2; D gene ambiguous. The CDR3 totals 14 residues. In germline, CDR1 is KGHDR, CDR2 SFDVKD. Trimming pared 7 bases from V and 1 base from J, leaving 9 bases between. The CDR3 DNA reads TGTGCCACCAGGGCTTCCCTGAACACCGGGGAGCTGTTTTTT. The encoded protein is CATRASLNTGELFF.

This clone was detected only a few times. The chain joins TRBV10-1 to TRBJ2-1; tentative D call: TRBD2 (5 bases). The germline V gene encodes CDR1 WNHNN and CDR2 SYGVQD (reference sequence). The CDR3 consists of 15 residues. V lost 1 base and J 5 bases, leaving 12 bases between the germline ends. CDR3 protein: CASSELRVDDNEQFF. DNA of the CDR3: TGCGCCAGCAGTGAGTTGCGGGTGGACGACAATGAGCAGTTCTTC.